This TCR beta chain was sequenced during a study of regulatory T cells in long-lasting Graves disease. Time point indicated: newly diagnosed GD, antithyroid drugs for less than 3 months. The authors made the TCR library using RNA they extracted from PBMCs. Libraries of TCR beta came from iRepertoire HTBI primers plus Arm-PCR of CDR3 regions. Each CDR3 protein is one row after TCRdb ran MiXCR on the multiplex PCR reads. The sample records some 450,000 distinct CDR3 sequences, around 17% being singletons. This CDR3 is built from 15 residues. V lost 0 bases, J lost 4 bases, and 13 bases lay in between. CDR1 and CDR2 (germline): MNHEY, SVGEGT. In this sample, this clonotype turned up many times. These data were also filed under a second study, of T cells in Graves' hyperthyroidism and ophthalmopathy. That study adds: In patients aged 18 to 65, hyperthyroidism was newly diagnosed, with duration under 2 months. The diagnostic basis comprised clinical symptoms, serum thyroxine and TRAb, thyroid ultrasound and orbital computed tomography.

Sequencing used peripheral blood mononuclear cells (PBMCs), obtained at new diagnosis, from a patient treated with antithyroid drugs. The rearrangement joins TRBV6-2 or TRBV6-3 to TRBJ2-7; D gene uncertain. The TCR comes from a woman between 25 and 40 years old with Graves disease. CDR3 loop: CASSYSTAPEYEQYF. The CDR3 coding sequence is TGTGCCAGCAGTTACTCCACAGCGCCAGAATACGAGCAGTACTTC.